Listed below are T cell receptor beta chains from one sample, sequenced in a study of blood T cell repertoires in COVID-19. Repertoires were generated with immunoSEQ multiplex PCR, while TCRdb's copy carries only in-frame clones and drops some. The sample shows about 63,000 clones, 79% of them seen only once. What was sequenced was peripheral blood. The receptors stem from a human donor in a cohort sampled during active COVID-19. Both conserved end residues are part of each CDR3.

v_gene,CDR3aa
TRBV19,CASSMGRGGQPQHF
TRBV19,CASSIVPGLISNQPQHF
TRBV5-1,CASSWIGGENGYTF
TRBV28,CASISSSGTYEQYF
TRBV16,CASSSWGDRLNQPQHF
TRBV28,CASSFARTSLRNTGELFF
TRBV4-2,CASSQGDQGPKNIQYF
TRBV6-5,CASSYKRNSPLHF
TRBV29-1,CSVENRELTGETQYF
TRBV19,CASSIQGYGYTF
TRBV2,CASKGLVETQYF
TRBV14,CAKWDRPDTGELFF
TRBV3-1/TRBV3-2,CASSTHANTQYF
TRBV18,CASSPGSRGEYGYTF
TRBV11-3,CASSFGGGLAGDTQYF